The 20 T cell receptor beta chains given below trace back to one sample, sequenced in a study of T cells after posttransplantation cyclophosphamide. Libraries were prepared by immunoSEQ multiplex PCR; TCRdb keeps only in-frame clonotypes and omits some of them. The data hold 20,000 or so clones, with around 85% observed a single time. Busulfan-fludarabine conditioning, marrow transplant, and cyclophosphamide on days +3 and +4 were administered. Source: PBMCs, taken after allogeneic stem cell transplant with posttransplant cyclophosphamide. The receptors were gathered from a female patient aged 30-39 years who received an allogeneic stem cell transplant from an unrelated donor, was CMV-positive, and had no GVHD. The T cells may partly be graft donor cells.

The chain recombines TRBV18 with TRBJ2-3, with 8 bases aligning to TRBD1. This CDR3 spans 17 amino acids. Trimming cost V 8 bases and J 4 bases; bases outside gene matches: 17. Germline-derived CDR1 and CDR2 are KGHSH and LQKENI. In DNA form, the CDR3 reads TGTGCCAGCCGAGGGGTGACCCGGGACAGGCCCCCAGATACGCAGTATTTT. It codes for CASRGVTRDRPPDTQYF. Full variable domain (outside the CDR3, taken from reference TRBV18 and TRBJ2-3): NAGVMQNPRHLVRRRGQEARLRCSPMKGHSHVYWYRQLPEEGLKFMVYLQKENIIDESGMPKERFSAEFPKEGPSILRIQQVVRGDSAAYFCASRGVTRDRPPDTQYFGPGTRLTVL.

The rearrangement joins TRBV28 to TRBJ1-5; D uncertain. The length of the CDR3 is 13 residues. Germline assignment: CDR1 MDHEN and CDR2 SYDVKM. V was clipped by 8 bases and J by 7 bases, with 15 bases between them. CDR3 amino acids: CASRESQRQPQHF. The CDR3 DNA reads as TGTGCCAGCCGGGAAAGTCAAAGGCAGCCCCAGCATTTT.

This rearrangement joins TRBV27 to TRBJ1-2; D may be TRBD1 (5 bases). V gave up 8 bases and J gave up 5 bases, with 21 bases separating them. The CDR3 is 15 amino acids. CDR1 and CDR2 from the germline V gene are MNHEY and SMNVEV (reference sequence). Here the CDR3 DNA reads TGTGCCAGCTCACCGGGAGGGGATCGTGGGTATGGCTACACCTTC. This codes for CASSPGGDRGYGYTF.

The chain recombines TRBV7-9 with TRBJ2-7; TRBD1 matches 7 bases. Germline loops: CDR1 SEHNR, CDR2 FQNEAQ (reference sequence). V was pared by 3 bases and J by 3 bases, with 8 bases of the junction left unmatched. This CDR3 is built from 15 residues. In DNA, the CDR3 is TGTGCCAGCAGCTTCCTCCCGGACAGGAGCTACGAGCAGTACTTC. Residues: CASSFLPDRSYEQYF.

The chain uses TRBV20-1 and TRBJ2-4, with TRBD2 matching over 12 bases. The CDR3 loop spans 11 amino acids. Germline V gene data show CDR1 as DFQATT and CDR2 as SNEGSKA (reference sequence). After removal of 3 bases from V and 16 bases from J, the junction contained 4 bases not matched to a gene. CDR3 nucleotides: TGCAGTGCTAGGGGACTAGCGGGCGTTTACTTC. This sequence encodes CSARGLAGVYF.

CDR3 DNA sequence: TGTGCCAGCAGCGGGCATTCCTACGAGCAGTACTTC. Its protein product is CASSGHSYEQYF. This chain joins TRBV21-1 and TRBJ2-7; the D call in the table, TRBD1, was not verified against the DNA. TRBV21-1 is termed a pseudogene. The CDR3 extends over 12 amino acids.

The V and J genes are TRBV11-2 and TRBJ2-7; possibly TRBD2 for D (6 bases). Germline assignment: CDR1 SGHAT and CDR2 FQNNGV. V was shortened by 2 bases and J by 3 bases, with 14 bases between the two germline ends. CDR3 length: 15 residues. This chain's CDR3 is CASSLLGLYNYEQYF. DNA of the CDR3: TGTGCCAGCAGCTTACTGGGACTTTATAACTACGAGCAGTACTTC.

This clone was picked up a small number of times. The chain joins TRBV9 to TRBJ1-1; D is perhaps TRBD1 (5 bases). The CDR3 is 13 residues long. The germline CDR1 and CDR2 sequences are SGDLS and YYNGEE. V was shortened by 9 bases and J by 2 bases, with 14 bases between the two germline ends. CDR3 amino acids: CATGEGLNTEAFF. In DNA, the CDR3 is TGTGCCACCGGTGAGGGACTAAACACTGAAGCTTTCTTT.

This chain joins TRBV6-4 and TRBJ2-1; the match to TRBD2 covers 10 bases. The germline V gene encodes CDR1 MRHNA and CDR2 SNTAGT. The V segment lost 6 bases and the J segment 8 bases; nucleotides outside the gene matches: 7. This CDR3 comprises 14 residues. CDR3 sequence: CASRAGGLPHEQFF. The DNA for the CDR3 is TGTGCCAGCAGAGCGGGGGGGCTCCCCCATGAGCAGTTCTTC.

The chain recombines TRBV10-1 with TRBJ2-2; D is uncertain. This CDR3 contains 15 residues. V lost 4 bases, J lost 3 bases, and 12 bases lay in between. Germline lookup yields CDR1 WNHNN and CDR2 SYGVQD (reference sequence). The CDR3 nucleotides are TGCGCCAGCAGTGCCTCGATGGGCGACACCGGGGAGCTGTTTTTT. Protein product: CASSASMGDTGELFF.

The chain is built from TRBV6-1 and TRBJ2-7; D unclear. The CDR3 has 13 residues. Per the germline V gene, CDR1 is MNHNS and CDR2 is SASEGT. V gave up 4 bases and J gave up 7 bases, with 14 bases separating them. The CDR3 loop reads CASSGPGSWEQYF. CDR3 bases: TGTGCCAGCAGTGGACCGGGTAGCTGGGAGCAGTACTTC.

The chain uses TRBV27 and TRBJ1-1, with 7 bases aligning to TRBD1. The V gene end was trimmed by 4 bases and the J gene end by 7 bases; junction bases not matched to a gene: 24. Germline loops: CDR1 MNHEY, CDR2 SMNVEV (reference sequence). This CDR3 has 19 residues. The CDR3 DNA reads as TGTGCCAGCAGTTCCCCACGGGCAGGGGGAAATGGAAAAATGAATGAAGCTTTCTTT. Amino acids: CASSSPRAGGNGKMNEAFF.

This clone was counted a single time. The chain couples TRBV7-3 to TRBJ2-7, with 9 bases that match TRBD1. Germline assignment: CDR1 SGHTA and CDR2 FQGTGA. The CDR3 has 13 amino acids. The junction had 2 bases not matched to a gene; V was cut back by 2 bases and J by 6 bases. In nucleotides, the CDR3 is TGTGCCAGCAGCTTAGACAGGGGGGGCGAGCAGTACTTC. It translates to CASSLDRGGEQYF.

In DNA, the CDR3 is TGTGCCAGTAGTCGGGACTCACAAGAGACCCAGTACTTC. It codes for CASSRDSQETQYF. The chain recombines TRBV19 with TRBJ2-5; D is perhaps TRBD2 (6 bases). CDR1 is LNHDA and CDR2 is SQIVND in the germline V gene (reference sequence). Trimming pared 5 bases from V and 2 bases from J, leaving 9 bases between. The CDR3 runs to 13 residues.

The chain carries TRBV6-5 and TRBJ1-1; 7 bases are shared with TRBD1. Germline values: CDR1 MNHEY, CDR2 SVGAGI. The length of the CDR3 is 13 residues. V trimming: 6 bases; J trimming: 7 bases; junction bases outside the gene matches: 8. CDR3 loop: CASRRDWTGEAFF. In DNA form, the CDR3 reads TGTGCCAGCAGAAGGGACTGGACAGGTGAAGCTTTCTTT.

This sequence joins TRBV28 and TRBJ2-5; D perhaps matches TRBD2 (7 bases). Trimming pared 2 bases from V and 4 bases from J, leaving 20 bases between. The length of the CDR3 is 17 residues. Germline V gene data show CDR1 as MDHEN and CDR2 as SYDVKM. CDR3 residues: CASSLGTISGGGETQYF. The CDR3 DNA is TGTGCCAGCAGTTTAGGGACGATCTCGGGGGGCGGAGAGACCCAGTACTTC.

This clone is a singleton in its sample. The chain is built from TRBV28 and TRBJ2-5; the D gene is possibly TRBD2 (6 bases). Germline CDR1 MDHEN, CDR2 SYDVKM. The CDR3 totals 14 residues. Trimming shortened V by 1 base and J by 6 bases, and 12 bases separated the two germline ends. The CDR3 sequence is CASSLFGGKKTQYF. CDR3 bases: TGTGCCAGCAGTTTATTCGGGGGAAAAAAGACCCAGTACTTC.

The J gene is TRBJ1-1, the V gene TRBV6-1, with 10 bases fitting TRBD1. In germline, CDR1 is MNHNS, CDR2 SASEGT. J gave up 8 bases and V 2 bases, and 11 bases lay outside the gene matches. The CDR3 length is 16 residues. This CDR3 reads CASSELGTGEETEAFF. The CDR3 DNA follows: TGTGCCAGCAGTGAACTTGGGACAGGGGAGGAGACGGAAGCTTTCTTT.

The rearrangement uses TRBV7-6 and TRBJ1-1, with D possibly TRBD1 on 5 matching bases. The CDR3 contains 13 residues. Germline CDR1 and CDR2: SGHVS and FNYEAQ. Trimming left V 1 base short and J 5 bases short, with 8 bases between. CDR3 region: CASSLGAGTEAFF. The DNA of the CDR3 is TGTGCCAGCAGCTTAGGGGCAGGGACTGAAGCTTTCTTT.

The chain's CDR3 is CASSLRHRGPHEQYF. The CDR3 coding sequence is TGCGCCAGCAGCCTCCGCCACAGGGGTCCCCACGAGCAGTACTTC. The chain has TRBV4-1 and TRBJ2-7, with 7 bases lining up with TRBD1. V lost 4 bases, J lost 5 bases, and 11 bases stayed unmatched. The germline gives CDR1 MGHRA, CDR2 YSYEKL. The CDR3 has 15 amino acids.